One sample yielded the 29 T cell receptor beta chains listed below, sequenced in a study of blood T cell repertoires in COVID-19. Assay: immunoSEQ multiplex PCR; the TCRdb copy retains only in-frame clones and omits some. The profile shows about 190,000 clones, 80% to 90% of them singletons. The sequenced sample consisted of peripheral blood. These receptors came from a woman in her 70s with active or convalescent COVID-19.

This clone has a single count. The chain carries TRBV20-1 and TRBJ2-7; a possible D gene is TRBD1 (6 bases). V was cut by 6 bases and J by 6 bases, with 12 bases left in between. This CDR3 has 11 residues. The germline CDR1 and CDR2 sequences are DFQATT and SNEGSKA (reference sequence). The CDR3 DNA reads TGCAGTGCCAGAACCAGGGGCGAGCAGTACTTC. Translating gives CSARTRGEQYF.

This clone was counted once. V is TRBV7-2 and J is TRBJ2-1; 7 nucleotides match TRBD1. CDR1 and CDR2 (germline): SGHTA, FQGNSA. The CDR3 is made up of 13 amino acids. V lost 3 bases and J lost 8; bases outside the gene matches: 4. The CDR3 DNA follows: TGTGCCAGCAGCTTTGACAGGGTCGATGAGCAGTTCTTC. This codes for CASSFDRVDEQFF.

In the case of this clone: This sample also contains other DNA sequences that code for the same CDR3. The chain uses TRBV24-1 and TRBJ2-3, with 11 nucleotides matching TRBD1. V was pared by 4 bases and J by 4 bases, with 3 bases of the junction left unmatched. Germline values: CDR1 KGHDR, CDR2 SFDVKD. CDR3 length equals 15 residues. Written as DNA, the CDR3 is TGTGCCACCAGTGACCCGGGACAGGGGGCAGATACGCAGTATTTT. It specifies CATSDPGQGADTQYF.

The chain recombines TRBV9 with TRBJ2-7; 13 bases fit TRBD2. The CDR3 extends over 15 amino acids. Germline trimming cut 4 bases from V and 3 bases from J; bases unmatched to any gene: 4. Germline-derived CDR1 and CDR2 are SGDLS and YYNGEE. The CDR3 spells CASSSGTSGIYEQYF. DNA for the CDR3: TGTGCCAGCAGCTCAGGGACTAGCGGGATCTACGAGCAGTACTTC.

The chain links TRBV7-3 to TRBJ2-3; D is perhaps TRBD1 (5 bases). V was pared by 2 bases and J by 0 bases, with 15 bases between. Per germline, CDR1 SGHTA and CDR2 FQGTGA. The CDR3 is made up of 17 amino acids. The CDR3 reads CASSLGIQGGSTDTQYF. The CDR3 DNA follows: TGTGCCAGCAGCTTAGGCATCCAGGGCGGCAGCACAGATACGCAGTATTTT.

Written as DNA, the CDR3 is TGTGCCAGCAGTCAACGACAGGGGGACTACAATGAGCAGTTCTTC. Encoded protein: CASSQRQGDYNEQFF. The chain couples TRBV28 to TRBJ2-1; the match to TRBD1 covers 9 bases. CDR3 length: 15 amino acids. The germline gives CDR1 MDHEN, CDR2 SYDVKM. The junction had 5 bases not matched to a gene; V was cut back by 5 bases and J by 3 bases.

The gene calls are TRBV28 and TRBJ2-7, with 10 bases identical to TRBD2. The CDR3 runs 15 residues. The V and J ends lost 5 bases and 6 bases, in that order; junction bases with no gene match: 10. Germline values: CDR1 MDHEN, CDR2 SYDVKM. The CDR3 is CASSPQIAGGLEQYF. The DNA of the CDR3 is TGTGCCAGCAGTCCCCAGATAGCGGGAGGTCTCGAGCAGTACTTC.

This chain connects TRBV14 to TRBJ1-2; TRBD1 aligns across 9 bases. The germline gives CDR1 SGHDN, CDR2 FVKESK. The CDR3 has 15 amino acids. J was trimmed by 4 bases and V by 3 bases; bases with no gene match: 6. CDR3 sequence (DNA): TGTGCCAGCAGCCAGGGACAGGGAGGCGGCTATGGCTACACCTTC. Translated, it gives CASSQGQGGGYGYTF.

The V call is TRBV7-8, the J call TRBJ2-7; TRBD2 aligns across 12 bases. This CDR3 has 17 residues. Germline V gives CDR1 SGHVS, CDR2 FQNEAQ. After removal of 9 bases from V and 3 bases from J, the junction contained 15 bases not matched to a gene. CDR3 DNA sequence: TGTGCCAGGAAAAAGGATGCTAGCGGGAGGGTAGGCTACGAGCAGTACTTC. Its protein is CARKKDASGRVGYEQYF.

This clone was seen only once. The J gene is TRBJ2-2, the V gene TRBV7-3; unclear D gene. Trimming stripped 3 bases from V and 5 bases from J, with 10 bases between. This CDR3 has 14 amino acids. The V gene's germline CDR1 is SGHTA and CDR2 FQGTGA. CDR3 region: CASSLESGTGELFF. The CDR3 nucleotides read TGTGCCAGCAGCTTGGAATCCGGGACCGGGGAGCTGTTTTTT.

The chain has TRBV4-1 and TRBJ2-1, with 9 bases matching TRBD2. Per germline, CDR1 MGHRA and CDR2 YSYEKL. This CDR3 contains 17 residues. The J segment lost 0 bases and the V segment lost 0 bases, leaving 3 bases of the junction unmatched. The CDR3 loop is CASSQDPSGTSYNEQFF. In DNA, the CDR3 is TGCGCCAGCAGCCAAGATCCTAGCGGGACCTCCTACAATGAGCAGTTCTTC.

CDR3: CASSLVARGLTEAFF. The CDR3 nucleotides read TGTGCCAGCAGCTTAGTTGCCAGGGGGCTCACTGAAGCTTTCTTT. The chain has TRBV11-2 and TRBJ1-1, with 8 bases identical to TRBD1. J lost 4 bases, V lost 1 base, and 5 bases had no gene match. CDR1 and CDR2 from the germline V gene are SGHAT and FQNNGV. The CDR3 loop spans 15 amino acids.

The rearrangement links TRBV27 to TRBJ1-6; TRBD1 matches at 7 bases. This CDR3 contains 13 residues. Germline CDR1 reads MNHEY; CDR2 reads SMNVEV (reference sequence). V was clipped by 2 bases and J by 10 bases; unmatched bases: 2. The CDR3 region has the DNA TGTGCCAGCAGTTTAACAGGGGAATCACCCCTCCACTTT. This encodes CASSLTGESPLHF.

The genes are TRBV2 and TRBJ2-7; 7 bases agree with TRBD1. This CDR3 has 16 residues. Trimming cost V 0 bases and J 0 bases; bases outside gene matches: 5. Germline CDR1 reads SNHLY; CDR2 reads FYNNEI. CDR3 sequence reads: CASSEAGQGDSYEQYF. CDR3 coding DNA: TGTGCCAGCAGTGAAGCTGGTCAGGGGGACTCCTACGAGCAGTACTTC.

The chain uses TRBV5-1 and TRBJ2-1, with 9 bases identical to TRBD2. Looked up from germline, CDR1 is SGHRS and CDR2 is YFSETQ. The CDR3 has 16 residues. After removal of 4 bases from V and 4 bases from J, the junction contained 9 bases not matched to a gene. The CDR3 DNA sequence: TGCGCCAGCAGCACGAGGTTAGCGGGAGAGTACAATGAGCAGTTCTTC. Its translation is CASSTRLAGEYNEQFF. Looking up the rest from reference TRBV5-1 and TRBJ2-1 gives the full variable domain: KAGVTQTPRYLIKTRGQQVTLSCSPISGHRSVSWYQQTPGQGLQFLFEYFSETQRNKGNFPGRFSGRQFSNSRSEMNVSTLELGDSALYLCASSTRLAGEYNEQFFGPGTRLTVL.

This clone appeared once. The chain couples TRBV11-2 to TRBJ2-2; D ambiguous. Trimming pared 2 bases from V and 0 bases from J, leaving 10 bases between. Germline V gives CDR1 SGHAT, CDR2 FQNNGV. The CDR3 runs to 16 residues. The CDR3 here is CASSLNINSNTGELFF. In DNA form, the CDR3 reads TGTGCCAGCAGCTTAAACATTAATTCGAACACCGGGGAGCTGTTTTTT.

The chain combines TRBV11-2 with TRBJ2-3, with TRBD1 as a possible D gene (6 bases). V was cut by 2 bases and J by 0 bases, with 12 bases left in between. The CDR3 contains 16 residues. In germline, CDR1 is SGHAT, CDR2 FQNNGV. CDR3 DNA: TGTGCCAGCAGCTTATCGGGACACGCTAGCACAGATACGCAGTATTTT. As protein: CASSLSGHASTDTQYF.

The chain has TRBV11-2 and TRBJ2-7; weak D call: TRBD1 (5 bases). CDR1 is SGHAT and CDR2 is FQNNGV in the germline V gene. V lost 3 bases and J lost 5, with 11 bases in between. The CDR3 covers 13 residues. CDR3 residues: CASSFSGNNEQYF. For the CDR3, the DNA is TGTGCCAGCAGCTTTTCAGGGAATAACGAGCAGTACTTC.

V is TRBV9 and J is TRBJ2-1; 9 nucleotides line up with TRBD1. The CDR3 runs to 14 residues. J lost 7 bases, V lost 1 base, and 3 bases had no gene match. Germline CDR1 SGDLS, CDR2 YYNGEE. The chain's CDR3 is CASSVTDRGNEQFF. The CDR3, as DNA: TGTGCCAGCAGCGTAACGGACAGGGGAAATGAGCAGTTCTTC.

The chain combines TRBV4-1 with TRBJ1-1; 8 bases line up with TRBD1. CDR3 size: 16 residues. Unmatched junction bases numbered 6, after V lost 3 bases and J lost 0 bases. The germline V gene encodes CDR1 MGHRA and CDR2 YSYEKL. In nucleotides, the CDR3 is TGCGCCAGCAGCCACGGGACAGGACTCATGAACACTGAAGCTTTCTTT. This sequence encodes CASSHGTGLMNTEAFF.

Worth noting for this clone: Germline is not matched at one junction end, which may reflect a read error. V usage is TRBV25-1 and J usage is TRBJ1-1; D might be TRBD1 (6 bases). Germline CDR1 reads MGHDK; CDR2 reads SYGVNS. The CDR3 totals 12 residues. As DNA, the CDR3 is TGTGCCAGCAGTTCCCACAGGGTTGAAGCTCTCTTT. Translated: CASSSHRVEALF.

J is TRBJ2-1 and V is TRBV5-4, with 13 bases fitting TRBD2. The CDR3 sequence is 15 residues long. The J segment lost 10 bases and the V segment lost 0 bases, leaving 4 bases of the junction unmatched. Germline V gene sequence: CDR1 SGHNT, CDR2 YYREEE (reference sequence). The CDR3 nucleotides are TGTGCCAGCAGCTTGGGACTAGCGGGGGGCAGAGAGCAGTTCTTC. It is translated as CASSLGLAGGREQFF. Looking up the rest from reference TRBV5-4 and TRBJ2-1 gives the full variable domain: ETGVTQSPTHLIKTRGQQVTLRCSSQSGHNTVSWYQQALGQGPQFIFQYYREEENGRGNFPPRFSGLQFPNYSSELNVNALELDDSALYLCASSLGLAGGREQFFGPGTRLTVL.

The genes are TRBV10-3 and TRBJ1-1; 8 bases map to TRBD1. This CDR3 spans 15 amino acids. The J segment lost 1 base and the V segment lost 4 bases, leaving 5 bases of the junction unmatched. Germline V CDR1 and CDR2: ENHRY, SYGVKD. The CDR3 reads CAISASGTGNTEAFF. CDR3 sequence (DNA): TGTGCCATCAGTGCCTCCGGGACAGGGAACACTGAAGCTTTCTTT.

The chain joins TRBV6-2 or TRBV6-3 to TRBJ2-3, with 9 bases fitting TRBD1. V lost 7 bases and J lost 0; bases outside the gene matches: 8. This CDR3 comprises 16 residues. From germline, CDR1 is MNHEY and CDR2 SVGEGT. CDR3 nucleotide sequence: TGTGCCAGCACCCCATTGGGGACAGGGAGCACAGATACGCAGTATTTT. Translated, it gives CASTPLGTGSTDTQYF.

V is TRBV5-1 and J is TRBJ1-4; D is unclear. V lost 0 bases and J 5 bases, leaving 8 bases between the germline ends. The CDR3 has 14 amino acids. Germline V gene lookup returns CDR1 SGHRS and CDR2 YFSETQ. This CDR3 is CASSLAFQNEKLFF. The CDR3 coding sequence is TGCGCCAGCAGCTTGGCGTTCCAGAATGAAAAACTGTTTTTT.

The chain links TRBV4-1 to TRBJ2-6; 8 bases fit TRBD1. CDR1 is MGHRA and CDR2 is YSYEKL in the germline V gene. The CDR3 covers 14 residues. J gave up 10 bases and V 2 bases, and 4 bases lay outside the gene matches. The CDR3 DNA reads as TGCGCCAGCAGCCAACTGACAGGGGAAAACGTCCTGACTTTC. Protein: CASSQLTGENVLTF.

J is TRBJ2-1 and V is TRBV3-1 (or the pseudogene TRBV3-2); D may be TRBD1 (6 bases). Per the germline V gene, CDR1 is LGHDT and CDR2 is YNNKEL (reference sequence). The CDR3 length is 18 residues. The V and J ends lost 0 bases and 3 bases respectively, with 18 bases between them. CDR3 DNA sequence: TGTGCCAGCAGCCAAGAATCCCCCGGACAGACCCTCTACAATGAGCAGTTCTTC. Residues: CASSQESPGQTLYNEQFF.

This CDR3 reads CASSFRTGDPYEQYF. DNA of the CDR3: TGTGCCAGCAGTTTCCGGACAGGCGACCCCTACGAGCAGTACTTC. The V call is TRBV6-5, the J call TRBJ2-7, with TRBD1 identical over 7 bases. The CDR3 length is 15 residues. Germline V lookup: CDR1 MNHEY, CDR2 SVGAGI. With V trimmed by 4 bases and J by 2 bases, 8 bases remained unmatched.

The rearrangement uses TRBV5-1 and TRBJ2-7, with D possibly matching TRBD2 (6 bases). This CDR3 comprises 13 residues. Per the germline V gene, CDR1 is SGHRS and CDR2 is YFSETQ. With 5 bases removed from V and 3 bases from J, the gap between germline ends came to 12 bases. In DNA form, the CDR3 reads TGCGCCAGCAGTACGGAGGGCCTCTACGAGCAGTACTTC. It is translated as CASSTEGLYEQYF.